These 23 T cell receptor beta chains were all obtained from the same sample, sequenced in a study of T cell repertoires in cytomegalovirus infection. TCRdb reprocessed the reads via MiXCR and lists one record per CDR3 protein. The sample gives about 130,000 distinct CDR3 sequences, roughly 9% of which show up once; 10% is in the top ten. Input material: PBMCs. The receptors shown here come from a human donor in good health (CMV status not recorded). Some clones in this sample may be carry-over from other donors' samples.

This clonotype has at least ten counts. V gene TRBV7-2 combines with J gene TRBJ2-7, with a tentative D call TRBD1 (6 bases). Germline loops: CDR1 SGHTA, CDR2 FQGNSA. CDR3 length: 11 amino acids. Deletions cut 2 bases from V and 8 bases from J, with 7 bases between. The CDR3 sequence: CASSLRDKQYF. In DNA form, the CDR3 reads TGTGCCAGCAGCTTACGGGACAAGCAGTACTTC.

The V gene is TRBV19, the J gene TRBJ1-5; possible D gene TRBD1, 6 bases. With 9 bases removed from V and 6 bases from J, the gap between germline ends came to 15 bases. The CDR3 extends over 13 amino acids. CDR1 is LNHDA, CDR2 SQIVND, per germline (reference sequence). The CDR3 region has the DNA TGTGCCAGCAACTTGGGGGGCGGTCAGCCCCAGCATTTT. This translates into CASNLGGGQPQHF.

Many counts were recorded for this clonotype. This chain links TRBV11-2 with TRBJ2-3; 12 bases fit TRBD2. CDR1 is SGHAT, CDR2 FQNNGV, per germline. V lost 5 bases and J lost 0; bases outside the gene matches: 0. This CDR3 region has 15 residues. In DNA form, the CDR3 reads TGTGCCAGCAGCGGACTAGCGGGGAGCACAGATACGCAGTATTTT. Amino acid sequence: CASSGLAGSTDTQYF.

This clonotype occurred many times. V is TRBV7-2 and J is TRBJ1-3, with D uncertain. Looked up from germline, CDR1 is SGHTA and CDR2 is FQGNSA. Trimming pared 7 bases from V and 2 bases from J, leaving 18 bases between. The CDR3 spans 16 residues. In DNA, the CDR3 is TGTGCCAGCACCCGGGGTTCTGGATACCCTGGAAACACCATATATTTT. As protein: CASTRGSGYPGNTIYF.

In its sample, this clonotype was seen many times. This sequence joins TRBV11-2 and TRBJ2-7, with 7 bases matching TRBD2. Germline CDR1 and CDR2: SGHAT and FQNNGV. The J segment lost 0 bases and the V segment lost 4 bases, leaving 3 bases of the junction unmatched. The CDR3 has 14 amino acids. CDR3 loop: CASSWERGSYEQYF. The CDR3 nucleotides read TGTGCCAGCAGCTGGGAGCGGGGCTCCTACGAGCAGTACTTC.

This clonotype was seen many times. The rearrangement joins TRBV19 to TRBJ1-2; 11 bases are shared with TRBD1. The J segment lost 7 bases and the V segment lost 7 bases, leaving 14 bases of the junction unmatched. The germline gives CDR1 LNHDA, CDR2 SQIVND (reference sequence). The CDR3 runs to 16 residues. The DNA for the CDR3 is TGTGCCAGTACCCTATTACCGGGACAGGGGGTACGTGGCTACACCTTC. Protein: CASTLLPGQGVRGYTF.

The table lists this clonotype with many counts. The gene calls are TRBV20-1 and TRBJ2-7; D ambiguous. The V end was cut by 4 bases, the J end by 4 bases, with 17 bases between. The CDR3 is made up of 14 amino acids. The V gene's germline CDR1 is DFQATT and CDR2 SNEGSKA (reference sequence). The CDR3, as DNA: TGCAGTGCTAAAGAGAGCCATCCCTCTTACGAGCAGTACTTC. Translation gives CSAKESHPSYEQYF.

V and J are TRBV5-1 and TRBJ1-1, with D tentatively TRBD1 (5 bases). Germline loops: CDR1 SGHRS, CDR2 YFSETQ. V was trimmed by 4 bases and J by 6 bases, leaving 16 bases between them. The CDR3 extends over 14 amino acids. CDR3 region: CASSPTVGASEAFF. The DNA of the CDR3 is TGCGCCAGCAGCCCGACTGTCGGGGCATCTGAAGCTTTCTTT.

This chain joins TRBV7-4 and TRBJ2-3; TRBD2 might be the D (6 bases). CDR1 and CDR2 (germline): SGHVT, SQSDAQ. The CDR3 totals 15 residues. Trimming stripped 3 bases from V and 2 bases from J, with 12 bases between. Written as DNA, the CDR3 is TGTGCCAGCAGCTTTTCGGGACTCCTCACAGATACGCAGTATTTT. Its protein is CASSFSGLLTDTQYF.

This clonotype was detected many times. The genes are TRBV12-3 or TRBV12-4 and TRBJ2-7; D is unclear. Deletions cut 5 bases from V and 0 bases from J, with 14 bases between. The CDR3 is made up of 15 amino acids. The CDR3 reads CASSEGVFYSYEQYF. In DNA form, the CDR3 reads TGTGCCAGCAGTGAAGGAGTCTTCTACTCCTACGAGCAGTACTTC.

The table lists this clonotype with many counts. The V gene is TRBV5-1, the J gene TRBJ1-1, with 7 bases that match TRBD1. With 3 bases clipped from V and 9 bases from J, the junction kept 11 bases outside the gene matches. Looked up from germline, CDR1 is SGHRS and CDR2 is YFSETQ. There are 14 residues in the CDR3. CDR3 sequence (DNA): TGCGCCAGCAGCTGGGGATCCTCAGGGGGGCAAGCTTTCTTT. Amino acid sequence: CASSWGSSGGQAFF. The full variable domain, rest sourced from reference TRBV5-1 and TRBJ1-1, is KAGVTQTPRYLIKTRGQQVTLSCSPISGHRSVSWYQQTPGQGLQFLFEYFSETQRNKGNFPGRFSGRQFSNSRSEMNVSTLELGDSALYLCASSWGSSGGQAFFGQGTRLTVV.

This clonotype was counted only a few times. J is TRBJ1-3 and V is TRBV12-3 or TRBV12-4; D possibly corresponds to TRBD1 (5 bases). V gave up 3 bases and J gave up 0 bases, with 6 bases separating them. CDR3 length: 14 amino acids. CDR3: CASSFDSSGNTIYF. The CDR3 region has the DNA TGTGCCAGCAGTTTCGACAGCTCTGGAAACACCATATATTTT.

Ten or more counts support this clonotype. This sequence joins TRBV6-1 and TRBJ1-2; 7 bases align to TRBD1. V gave up 6 bases and J gave up 0 bases; unmatched junction bases: 16. The germline V gene encodes CDR1 MNHNS and CDR2 SASEGT. This CDR3 contains 18 residues. The CDR3 region has the DNA TGTGCCAGCAGGTTACAGGCCAGGACAGGAGGAGCTAACTATGGCTACACCTTC. It is translated as CASRLQARTGGANYGYTF.

In its sample, this clonotype was seen many times. The chain has TRBV5-1 and TRBJ2-1; the match to TRBD2 covers 15 bases. The CDR3 runs 15 residues. Unmatched junction bases numbered 3, after V lost 3 bases and J lost 8 bases. The V gene's germline CDR1 is SGHRS and CDR2 YFSETQ. CDR3 nucleotide sequence: TGCGCCAGCAGCTCCGGACTAGCGGGGGGGCATGAGCAGTTCTTC. It translates to CASSSGLAGGHEQFF. The whole variable domain, filled in from reference TRBV5-1 and TRBJ2-1, reads KAGVTQTPRYLIKTRGQQVTLSCSPISGHRSVSWYQQTPGQGLQFLFEYFSETQRNKGNFPGRFSGRQFSNSRSEMNVSTLELGDSALYLCASSSGLAGGHEQFFGPGTRLTVL.

This clonotype was observed at least ten times. This chain joins TRBV2 and TRBJ1-6; possibly TRBD1 for D (5 bases). The CDR3 loop spans 13 amino acids. The ends were cut back, 10 bases at V and 8 bases at J, with 15 bases in the middle. The V gene's germline CDR1 is SNHLY and CDR2 FYNNEI. The CDR3 loop reads CATMGTDHSPLHF. In DNA form, the CDR3 reads TGTGCCACCATGGGGACGGACCATTCACCCCTCCACTTT.

The table lists this clonotype with many counts. The chain carries TRBV10-3 and TRBJ2-3; possible D gene TRBD2, 7 bases. Trimming stripped 0 bases from V and 5 bases from J, with 15 bases between. Germline V CDR1 and CDR2: ENHRY, SYGVKD. The CDR3 loop spans 16 amino acids. CDR3 protein: CAISESGGGLLDTQYF. In DNA, the CDR3 is TGTGCCATCAGTGAGTCGGGCGGGGGCCTCCTAGATACGCAGTATTTT.

A remark on this clonotype: A read error may be the cause here, since a much bigger clone is one base away. V is TRBV5-1 and J is TRBJ2-3; TRBD1 is a possible D gene (5 bases). CDR3 length: 15 residues. V was shortened by 0 bases and J by 3 bases, with 11 bases between the two germline ends. In germline, CDR1 is SGHRS, CDR2 YFSETQ. Here the CDR3 DNA reads TGCGCCAGCAGCTTGGCACAGGCCAGGACAGATACGCAGTATTTT. As protein: CASSLAQARTDTQYF.

At least ten counts were recorded for this clonotype. The chain carries TRBV28 and TRBJ1-2; D is perhaps TRBD1 (6 bases). Germline CDR1 is MDHEN and CDR2 is SYDVKM. V shed 3 bases and J shed 7 bases, with 21 bases lying between them. The CDR3 is 16 residues long. This CDR3 is CASSFGNPSGGLGYTF. DNA for the CDR3: TGTGCCAGCAGTTTTGGGAATCCATCGGGGGGGCTTGGCTACACCTTC.

As to this clonotype: A much larger clonotype is one base distant, so this may be a read error. This rearrangement joins TRBV6-8 to TRBJ2-2; D perhaps matches TRBD1 (6 bases). This CDR3 has 16 amino acids. CDR1 is MNHGY, CDR2 SAAAGT, per germline. This CDR3 reads CASSYPTGLDTEELFF. The CDR3 region has the DNA TGTGCCAGCAGTTACCCGACAGGTCTAGACACCGAGGAGCTGTTTTTT.

As to this clonotype: This may be a read error, as it is one base from a much larger clone. CDR3 amino acids: CASGLEGHYGYTF. The DNA of the CDR3 is TGTGCCAGCGGTTTAGAGGGACACTATGGCTACACCTTC. The rearrangement links TRBV28 to TRBJ1-2, with D possibly being TRBD1 (5 bases). CDR1 is MDHEN and CDR2 is SYDVKM in the germline V gene. The CDR3 runs to 13 residues.

In this sample, this clonotype turned up many times. The chain couples TRBV7-6 to TRBJ1-2; D is ambiguous. CDR1 and CDR2 (germline): SGHVS, FNYEAQ. V lost 5 bases, J lost 4 bases, and 14 bases lay in between. The CDR3 spans 14 residues. This chain's CDR3 is CASSSLPGGYGYTF. DNA for the CDR3: TGTGCCAGCAGCAGCTTACCAGGCGGCTATGGCTACACCTTC.

There are many counts of this clonotype. J is TRBJ1-5 and V is TRBV12-3 or TRBV12-4; 10 bases map to TRBD1. CDR3 size: 16 residues. Trimming took 5 bases from V and 2 from J; bases not matched to a gene: 6. CDR3 in amino acids: CASSPPGTGGNQPQHF. Written as DNA, the CDR3 is TGTGCCAGCAGTCCCCCCGGGACAGGGGGCAATCAGCCCCAGCATTTT.

In this sample, this clonotype turned up a few times. A much larger clone is a single base away; this may be a read error. The chain employs TRBV2 and TRBJ2-5; D is perhaps TRBD2 (5 bases). The CDR3 runs to 13 residues. Germline V gene sequence: CDR1 SNHLY, CDR2 FYNNEI. Trimming took off 2 bases at V and 3 bases at J, with 7 bases between the two ends. The CDR3 is CASSESGEETQYF. DNA of the CDR3: TGTGCCAGCAGTGAATCCGGGGAAGAGACCCAGTACTTC.